A selection of T cell receptor beta chains follows, all from one sample in a study of blood T cell repertoires in COVID-19. Data came from immunoSEQ multiplex PCR; TCRdb stores just in-frame clones and leaves some out. The sample records fewer than 350,000 clones, around 86% being singletons. Sequencing was carried out using PBMCs or T cells enriched from blood (not recorded which). Receptors originate from a woman in her forties who had recovered from COVID-19. Both conserved end residues are part of each CDR3. A D gene is named only where the DNA matches it firmly. Clone sizes are given selectively: once, few, many, or a class where the clone is expanded.

D gene	V gene	clone size	J gene	CDR3 DNA	CDR3 protein
TRBD1	TRBV7-3	few	TRBJ1-2	TGTGCCAGCAGCTCGGCAGGGGGGAAGGGTGGCTACACCTTC	CASSSAGGKGGYTF
TRBD1	TRBV5-1	NA	TRBJ1-2	TGCGCCAGCAGCCCCGGCGGGGGACAGGGGGCGGGCTACACCTTC	CASSPGGGQGAGYTF
NA	TRBV19	NA	TRBJ2-3	TGTGCCAGTAGTGCTAGCGATACGCAGTATTTT	CASSASDTQYF
NA	TRBV21-1	NA	TRBJ2-1	TGTGCCAGCAGCCAGGGACAGGGGCCCTACAATGAGCAGTTCTTC	CASSQGQGPYNEQFF
NA	TRBV7-3	NA	TRBJ2-7	TGTGCCAGCAGCTTAACAGGGCCGGGGGGCGGCAACGAGCAGTACTTC	CASSLTGPGGGNEQYF
TRBD1	TRBV5-5	NA	TRBJ1-3	TGTGCCAGCAGCTTGGTTGCAGGGGGTACTGGAAACACCATATATTTT	CASSLVAGGTGNTIYF
NA	TRBV11-3	NA	TRBJ2-2	TGTGCCAGCAGCACAGAACTTCAGAAGGTGGGCAGAATGGGGGAGCTGTTTTTT	CASSTELQKVGRMGELFF
NA	TRBV5-1	NA	TRBJ2-1	TGCGCCAGCAGCTTAGAACGCCCCCATGAACGAGCTTCTATCTTC	CASSLERPHERASIF
NA	TRBV3-1/TRBV3-2	NA	TRBJ2-3	TGTGCCAGCAGCCTCGGAGATACGCAGTATTTT	CASSLGDTQYF
TRBD2	TRBV9	NA	TRBJ2-1	TGTGCCAGCAGCGTAACTAGCGGGTCAAATGAGCAGTTCTTC	CASSVTSGSNEQFF
TRBD2	TRBV4-2	NA	TRBJ2-4	TGTGCCAGCAGCCAAGACGTCCAGCGGGGGGACATTCAGTACTTC	CASSQDVQRGDIQYF
TRBD2	TRBV6-1	NA	TRBJ2-5	TGTGCCAGCAGTGGGGGTAGCGGGGGGTATCAAGAGACCCAGTACTTC	CASSGGSGGYQETQYF
TRBD2	TRBV7-3	NA	TRBJ2-1	TGTGCCAGCAGCCCGGCAGGGACTAGCGATGAGCAGTTCTTC	CASSPAGTSDEQFF
TRBD1	TRBV5-1	once	TRBJ2-1	TGCGCCAGCAGCTTTACAGGGGGCTCCTACAATGAGCAGTTCTTC	CASSFTGGSYNEQFF
NA	TRBV5-6	NA	TRBJ2-7	TGTGCCAGCACCCTGACAGGTCTTGGTTCCTACGAGCAGTACTTC	CASTLTGLGSYEQYF
TRBD2	TRBV2	few	TRBJ2-5	TGTGCCAGCAGCGAAGGCCTTTACGGGGGGGAGACCCAGTACTTC	CASSEGLYGGETQYF
NA	TRBV30	NA	TRBJ1-2	TGTGCCTGGAGTGCTGTAAACTATGGCTACACCTTC	CAWSAVNYGYTF
TRBD2	TRBV11-2	once	TRBJ2-1	TGTGCCAGCAGCTTAGGAATTGCTAGCGGGGGATCTGAGCAGTTCTTC	CASSLGIASGGSEQFF
TRBD1	TRBV6-5	NA	TRBJ1-1	TGTGCCAGCAGTTACTCGACAGGGGTCACTGAAGCTTTCTTT	CASSYSTGVTEAFF
TRBD1	TRBV6-2/TRBV6-3	NA	TRBJ1-2	TGTGCCAGCAGTTACTCACAGGGGGCGCTTGGCTACACCTTC	CASSYSQGALGYTF
NA	TRBV4-1	NA	TRBJ2-5	TGCGCCAGCAGCCAATGGGGCCAGCGGGACATGGAGACCCAGTACTTC	CASSQWGQRDMETQYF
TRBD1	TRBV5-1	NA	TRBJ2-7	TGCGCCAGCAGCTTACCAATACAGGGGGCCCGATACGAGCAGTACTTC	CASSLPIQGARYEQYF
TRBD1	TRBV5-1	NA	TRBJ2-2	TGCGCCAGCAGCTTCCGACAGGGTGATCCCGGGGAGCTGTTTTTT	CASSFRQGDPGELFF
TRBD1	TRBV4-1	NA	TRBJ1-5	TGCGCCAGCAGCCAAGCCTTGGGGACAGGGAGAGTTCAGCCCCAGCATTTT	CASSQALGTGRVQPQHF
NA	TRBV12-2	NA	TRBJ2-7	TGTGCAAGTCGCCCCCCTCAGGAGCGGCCCTACGAGCAGTACTTC	CASRPPQERPYEQYF
TRBD1	TRBV14	NA	TRBJ1-1	TGTGCCAGCAGCCCACGGACAGGGGTTACGAACACTGAAGCTTTCTTT	CASSPRTGVTNTEAFF
TRBD1	TRBV5-1	once	TRBJ1-2	TGCGCCAGCAGCCCAGACCAGGGGGCTCAGGGCTACACCTTC	CASSPDQGAQGYTF